The rows below give T cell receptor beta chains drawn from one sample of a study of response to subunit inactivated influenza vaccine. TCRdb itself ran the RT-PCR reads through MiXCR, one entry per CDR3 protein. Of about 540,000 distinct CDR3 sequences listed, under 30% are singletons. The data also belong to a second study, concerning T cells expressing NK-cell markers.

This material consisted of CD4+ T cells sorted from PBMCs, taken 11 to 12 days after vaccination. These receptors were collected from a man aged 45-65 years who received an inactivated influenza vaccine. CDR3s include the opening cysteine and the closing phenylalanine or tryptophan. A D gene is named only where the DNA matches it firmly. Rows may omit the clone size; those that give it use once, few, many or a size class.

j_call	v_call	d_call	clone_size	cdr3_nt	cdr3_aa
TRBJ2-1	TRBV29-1	NA	few	TGCAGCGTTGAGTTTAGGGTCAATGAGCAGTTCTTC	CSVEFRVNEQFF
TRBJ2-7	TRBV27	TRBD1	few	TGTGCCAGCAGTTTCGGGGACAGCACCTACGAGCAGTACTTC	CASSFGDSTYEQYF
TRBJ2-1	TRBV4-2	TRBD1	NA	TGTGCCAGCAGCCAAGCGGGACAGGGGGGGAATGAGCAGTTCTTC	CASSQAGQGGNEQFF
TRBJ2-7	TRBV4-1	NA	few	TGCGCCAGCAGCCAAGAGTCGTCCGCTGTCTACGAGCAGTACTTC	CASSQESSAVYEQYF
TRBJ2-1	TRBV7-8	TRBD2	NA	TGTGCCAGCAGCAGAGGCGCCGGGACTATGATTTACAATGAGCAGTTCTTC	CASSRGAGTMIYNEQFF
TRBJ1-6	TRBV6-6	NA	few	TGTGCCAGCTGTAACAGGGAATCACCCCTCCACTTT	CASCNRESPLHF
TRBJ2-3	TRBV19	NA	few	TGTGCCAGTAGTATCGGCCAGGGGATAGATACGCAGTATTTT	CASSIGQGIDTQYF
TRBJ2-3	TRBV28	TRBD2	many	TGTGCCAGCAGTCTGAGGGGACTAGCGACTAATACGCAGTATTTT	CASSLRGLATNTQYF
TRBJ2-3	TRBV5-1	TRBD1	few	TGCGCCAGCAGCTTGGAGGGCAGGGGGTTCGCGCAGTATTTT	CASSLEGRGFAQYF
TRBJ2-4	TRBV4-1	NA	few	TGCGCCAGCAGCCTGGTCCCACCGGGACTAGCCAAAAACATTCAGTACTTC	CASSLVPPGLAKNIQYF
TRBJ2-7	TRBV29-1	NA	NA	TGCAGCGCGTCCGAGACGGGTGCTTACGAGCAGTACTTC	CSASETGAYEQYF
TRBJ2-3	TRBV18	NA	NA	TGTGCCAGCTCAAAGCAGCCTCCTAGCACAGATACGCAGTATTTT	CASSKQPPSTDTQYF
TRBJ2-1	TRBV10-3	TRBD1	few	TGTGCCATCAGTGAGTCTGGGGCGGGACAGGCGACCTACAATGAGCAGTTCTTC	CAISESGAGQATYNEQFF
TRBJ1-6	TRBV6-1	NA	NA	TGTGCCAGCCTGGCAGGGGCGGGCTCCTATAATTCACCCCTCCACTTT	CASLAGAGSYNSPLHF
TRBJ2-3	TRBV28	NA	few	TGTGCCAGTAGGATGGGGGGAGCAGATACGCAGTATTTT	CASRMGGADTQYF
TRBJ1-4	TRBV20-1	NA	NA	TGCAGGGCCGGGACATACTCCGAAAAACTGTTTTTT	CRAGTYSEKLFF
TRBJ1-6	TRBV20-1	NA	few	TGCAGTGCCAGGTGGGGGATAGATAATTCACCCCTCCACTTT	CSARWGIDNSPLHF
TRBJ2-3	TRBV20-1	NA	NA	TGCAGTGCTAGAGATAGTTTGGGGGGCGACGGAGATACGCAGTATTTT	CSARDSLGGDGDTQYF
TRBJ2-5	TRBV5-1	NA	NA	TGCGCCAGCAGCCCGGACGGACTATCTCAAGAGACCCAGTACTTC	CASSPDGLSQETQYF
TRBJ2-1	TRBV9	TRBD2	NA	TGTGCCTACAAATTCCCCACCCGGGCTAGCGGATTGACCTACAATGAGCAGTTCTTC	CAYKFPTRASGLTYNEQFF
TRBJ2-1	TRBV3-1	TRBD1	NA	TGTGCCAGCAGCCAAGACGGGACAGGGTCAAATGAGCAGTTCTTC	CASSQDGTGSNEQFF
TRBJ2-1	TRBV5-1	NA	NA	TGCGCCAGCAGCTCGGGATCCCACAATGAGCAGTTCTTC	CASSSGSHNEQFF
TRBJ1-2	TRBV11-2	NA	NA	TGTGCCAGCAGCTCACTTAGGGGACCTAACTATGGCTACACCTTC	CASSSLRGPNYGYTF
TRBJ2-2	TRBV6-2/TRBV6-3	NA	few	TGTGCCAGCAGTTACTTCGAATCCGGGGAGCTGTTTTTT	CASSYFESGELFF
TRBJ2-7	TRBV5-1	TRBD2	few	TGCGCCAGCAGCTTGGGCCTAGCGGGGGGGCAATCAGACGAGCAGTACTTC	CASSLGLAGGQSDEQYF
TRBJ2-2	TRBV7-2	TRBD1	many	TGTGCCAGCAGCCCCCGGGACAGGGGAAGCACCGGGGAGCTGTTTTTT	CASSPRDRGSTGELFF
TRBJ2-1	TRBV19	TRBD2	NA	TGTGCCAGTAGCCCGGGACTAGCGGGGGACGATGAGCAGTTCTTC	CASSPGLAGDDEQFF
TRBJ1-6	TRBV7-2	NA	NA	TGTGCCAGCAGCTTAAGAGCACAGGCATATAATTCACCCCTCCACTTT	CASSLRAQAYNSPLHF
TRBJ2-1	TRBV7-8	NA	NA	TGTGCCAGCAGCTTAATCCCTCGAACAAGCTCCTACAATGAGCAGTTCTTC	CASSLIPRTSSYNEQFF
TRBJ1-5	TRBV2	NA	NA	TGTGCCAGCAGGATGGACAACCTTAGCAATCAGCCCCAGCATTTT	CASRMDNLSNQPQHF
TRBJ2-3	TRBV20-1	TRBD2	NA	TGCAGTGCCATGAAACTAGCGGGGACAGATACGCAGTATTTT	CSAMKLAGTDTQYF
TRBJ2-7	TRBV6-5	NA	NA	TGTGCCAGCAGTTACTCCGACTTGGGGACACGGCCGGGGGGCTACGAGCAGTACTTC	CASSYSDLGTRPGGYEQYF
TRBJ2-1	TRBV9	NA	NA	TGTGCCAGCAGCGTAGATGGGCGGGCCCCCGGTGAGCAGTTCTTC	CASSVDGRAPGEQFF
TRBJ2-7	TRBV28	TRBD2	few	TGTGCCAGCAGTTTGTACGAGCGGGAGAGTTTTGGCGAGCAGTACTTC	CASSLYERESFGEQYF
TRBJ1-2	TRBV20-1	NA	few	TGCAGTGCTAGAATTGGGGGCACAAACTATGGCTACACCTTC	CSARIGGTNYGYTF
TRBJ1-5	TRBV7-9	NA	NA	TGTGCCAGCAGCCGGCGGGATAGCAATCAGCCCCAGCATTTT	CASSRRDSNQPQHF
TRBJ1-4	TRBV20-1	NA	few	TGCAGTGCTAGAAGCTGGGGTAATGAAAAACTGTTTTTT	CSARSWGNEKLFF
TRBJ2-7	TRBV5-1	TRBD1	NA	TGCGCCAGCAGTTGGGACAGGGCCTCGTTCGAGCAGTACTTC	CASSWDRASFEQYF
TRBJ2-3	TRBV28	NA	NA	TGTGCCAGCATCGGGCACCCAGCGGCTACGCAGTATTTT	CASIGHPAATQYF
TRBJ2-5	TRBV6-1	NA	NA	TGTGCCAGCCAGGGAGTAGGAAAAGAGACCCAGTACTTC	CASQGVGKETQYF
TRBJ2-3	TRBV3-1	NA	few	TGTGCCAGCAGCTATCGGGGGGATACGCAGTATTTT	CASSYRGDTQYF
TRBJ1-1	TRBV2	NA	NA	TGTGCCAGCAGTGAAGCGGGCAGGGGGAACACTGAAGCTTTCTTT	CASSEAGRGNTEAFF